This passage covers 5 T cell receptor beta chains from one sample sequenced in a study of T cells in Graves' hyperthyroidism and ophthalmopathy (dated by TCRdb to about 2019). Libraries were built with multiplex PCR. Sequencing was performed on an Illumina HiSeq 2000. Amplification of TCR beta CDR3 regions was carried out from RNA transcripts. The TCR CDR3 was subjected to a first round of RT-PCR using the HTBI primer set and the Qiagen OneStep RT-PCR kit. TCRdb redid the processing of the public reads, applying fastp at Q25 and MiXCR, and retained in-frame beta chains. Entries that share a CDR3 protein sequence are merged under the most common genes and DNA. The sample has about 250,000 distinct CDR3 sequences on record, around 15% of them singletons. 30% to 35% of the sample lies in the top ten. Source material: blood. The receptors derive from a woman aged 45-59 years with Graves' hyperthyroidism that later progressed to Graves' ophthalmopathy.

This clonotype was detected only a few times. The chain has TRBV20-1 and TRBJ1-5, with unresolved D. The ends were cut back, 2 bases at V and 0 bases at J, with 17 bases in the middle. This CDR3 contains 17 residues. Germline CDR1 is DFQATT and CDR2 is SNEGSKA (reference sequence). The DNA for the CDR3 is TGCAGTGCTAGATCCCCTTTGGGCCACATTAGCAATCAGCCCCAGCATTTT. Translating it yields CSARSPLGHISNQPQHF.

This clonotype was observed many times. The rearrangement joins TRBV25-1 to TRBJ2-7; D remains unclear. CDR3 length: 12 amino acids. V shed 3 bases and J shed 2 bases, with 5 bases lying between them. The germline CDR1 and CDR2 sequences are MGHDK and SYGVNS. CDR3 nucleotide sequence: TGTGCCAGCAGTGAGGAACCCTACGAGCAGTACTTC. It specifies CASSEEPYEQYF.

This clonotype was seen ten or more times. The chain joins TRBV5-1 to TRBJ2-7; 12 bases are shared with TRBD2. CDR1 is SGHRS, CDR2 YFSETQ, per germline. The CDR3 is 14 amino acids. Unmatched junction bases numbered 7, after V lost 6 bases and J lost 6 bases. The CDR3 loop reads CASTQTSGRTEQYF. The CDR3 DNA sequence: TGCGCCAGCACGCAAACTAGCGGGAGGACCGAGCAGTACTTC.

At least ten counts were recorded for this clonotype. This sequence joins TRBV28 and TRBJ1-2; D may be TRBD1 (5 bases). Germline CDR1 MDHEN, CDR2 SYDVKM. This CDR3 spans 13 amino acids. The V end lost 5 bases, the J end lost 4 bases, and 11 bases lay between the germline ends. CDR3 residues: CASSTGFSYGYTF. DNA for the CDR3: TGTGCCAGCAGTACAGGCTTTTCCTATGGCTACACCTTC.

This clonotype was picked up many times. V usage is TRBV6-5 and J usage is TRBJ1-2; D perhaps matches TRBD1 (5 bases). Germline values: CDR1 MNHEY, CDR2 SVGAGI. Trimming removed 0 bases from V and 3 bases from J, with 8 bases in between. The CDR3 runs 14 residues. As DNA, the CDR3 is TGTGCCAGCAGTTACTCGGGACGGTACTATGGCTACACCTTC. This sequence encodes CASSYSGRYYGYTF.